This paragraph reports one T cell receptor beta chain. These data originate in a study of T cell changes during pregnancy in multiple sclerosis. TCRdb keeps only in-frame clones here, not all; method: immunoSEQ multiplex PCR. The sample records roughly 90,000 clones, less than 95% being singletons. The starting material was peripheral blood, obtained before pregnancy. The sequence came from a female donor with multiple sclerosis, enrolled in a pregnancy study.

The CDR3 loop reads CASSLRGQGPYEQFF. The CDR3 DNA reads TGTGCCAGCAGCTTGAGGGGACAGGGGCCGTATGAGCAGTTCTTC. The chain uses TRBV7-8 and TRBJ2-1; 10 bases align to TRBD1. Germline V gene sequence: CDR1 SGHVS, CDR2 FQNEAQ. V was clipped by 3 bases and J by 8 bases; unmatched bases: 7. The CDR3 has 15 residues.